This T cell receptor (beta chain) was profiled in a study of CD8+CD57+ T cells in acquired aplastic anemia. The V and J ends lost 1 base and 0 bases respectively, with 7 bases between them. Germline V CDR1 and CDR2: LNHDA, SQIVND (reference sequence). The CDR3 is made up of 15 amino acids. Patients who underwent sequencing had shown CD8+CD57+ cell expansion by flow cytometry. Genomic DNA, the template, was used for profiling of the TCR beta VDJ and CDR3. From the reads, TCRdb called clonotypes with MiXCR, one entry per CDR3 protein. The data hold approximately 57,000 distinct CDR3 sequences, with approximately 50% observed a single time.

Input material: sorted CD4+, CD8+, or CD8+CD57+ T cells (not recorded which) from PBMCs. This sequence was found in a human donor with aplastic anemia. The V call is TRBV19, the J call TRBJ1-5, with D unclear. The DNA of the CDR3 is TGTGCCAGTAGTATAGGGATACATAGCAATCAGCCCCAGCATTTT. It translates to CASSIGIHSNQPQHF.